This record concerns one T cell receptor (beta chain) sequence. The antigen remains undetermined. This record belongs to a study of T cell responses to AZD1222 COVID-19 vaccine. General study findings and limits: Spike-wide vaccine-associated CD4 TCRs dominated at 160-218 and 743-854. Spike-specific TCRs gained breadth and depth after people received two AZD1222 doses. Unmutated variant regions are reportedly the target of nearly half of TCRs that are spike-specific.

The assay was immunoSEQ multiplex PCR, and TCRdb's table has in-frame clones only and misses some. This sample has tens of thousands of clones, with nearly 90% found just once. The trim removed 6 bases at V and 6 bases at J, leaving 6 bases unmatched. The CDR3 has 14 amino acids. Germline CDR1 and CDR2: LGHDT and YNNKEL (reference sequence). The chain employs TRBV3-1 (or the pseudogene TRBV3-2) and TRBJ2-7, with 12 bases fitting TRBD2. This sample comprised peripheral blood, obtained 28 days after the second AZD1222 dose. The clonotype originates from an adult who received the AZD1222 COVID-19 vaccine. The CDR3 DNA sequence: TGTGCCAGCAGTCTAGCGGGAGGGCCTGGCGAGCAGTACTTC. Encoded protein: CASSLAGGPGEQYF.